A selection of T cell receptor beta chains follows, all from one sample in a study of Ad26.COV2.S vaccination and SARS-CoV-2 variants. Assay used: immunoSEQ multiplex PCR; TCRdb lists only in-frame clones, some missing. This sample has about 350,000 clones, with around nine tenths found just once. The material was peripheral blood, obtained in a trial of Ad26.COV2.S vaccine versus placebo. Receptors were obtained from a person between 18 and 65 years old who received the Ad26.COV2.S COVID-19 vaccine or a placebo. Both conserved end residues are part of each CDR3. Fields, in order: D gene, clone size, J gene, V gene, CDR3 protein, CDR3 DNA. The D gene is left open where the match is weak. Only some rows state a clone size, as once, few, many or a class for expanded clones.

TRBD2,NA,TRBJ2-5,TRBV10-3,CAITSGLGETQYF,TGTGCCATCACCAGCGGACTAGGAGAGACCCAGTACTTC
TRBD2,NA,TRBJ2-1,TRBV19,CASSQLAGENNEQFF,TGTGCCAGTAGCCAGCTAGCGGGAGAGAACAATGAGCAGTTCTTC
TRBD1,NA,TRBJ2-2,TRBV6-5,CASRKGTANTGELFF,TGTGCCAGCAGGAAAGGGACAGCAAACACCGGGGAGCTGTTTTTT
NA,NA,TRBJ2-7,TRBV19,CASSVGYGYEQYF,TGTGCCAGTAGTGTGGGCTATGGCTACGAGCAGTACTTC
TRBD1,NA,TRBJ1-1,TRBV4-1,CASSQPGQVEAFF,TGCGCCAGCAGCCAACCCGGACAGGTCGAAGCTTTCTTT
NA,NA,TRBJ1-5,TRBV28,CASSLWPGGSVNQPQHF,TGTGCCAGCAGTTTATGGCCCGGGGGGTCCGTCAATCAGCCCCAGCATTTT
NA,NA,TRBJ2-3,TRBV19,CASSIDRLSTDTQYF,TGTGCCAGTAGTATAGACAGGCTCAGCACAGATACGCAGTATTTT
NA,NA,TRBJ2-7,TRBV6-1,CASSEGSYYEQYF,TGTGCCAGCAGTGAGGGGAGTTATTACGAGCAGTACTTC
NA,NA,TRBJ1-4,TRBV6-1,CASSEAGPTATNEKLFF,TGTGCCAGCAGTGAAGCGGGACCTACTGCAACTAATGAAAAACTGTTTTTT
NA,NA,TRBJ1-3,TRBV4-1,CASSARGYLNSGNTIYF,TGCGCCAGCAGCGCACGTGGATACCTTAACTCTGGAAACACCATATATTTT
NA,NA,TRBJ1-4,TRBV15,CATSRGGANEKLFF,TGTGCCACCAGCAGAGGAGGAGCTAATGAAAAACTGTTTTTT
NA,NA,TRBJ2-2,TRBV27,CASSLNQNTGELFF,TGTGCCAGCAGTTTAAACCAGAACACCGGGGAGCTGTTTTTT
NA,NA,TRBJ2-7,TRBV29-1,CSVEADLGEQYF,TGCAGCGTTGAGGCGGACCTGGGGGAGCAGTACTTC
NA,NA,TRBJ1-4,TRBV30,CALNKGGFNEKLFF,TGTGCCTTAAATAAAGGGGGATTTAATGAAAAACTGTTTTTT
TRBD1,once,TRBJ2-2,TRBV7-9,CASSLLGTAGELFF,TGTGCCAGCAGCCTATTAGGGACAGCCGGGGAGCTGTTTTTT
NA,NA,TRBJ2-1,TRBV3-1/TRBV3-2,CASSQESTGGGEQFF,TGTGCCAGCAGCCAAGAGAGTACGGGGGGCGGAGAGCAGTTCTTC
TRBD1,NA,TRBJ1-2,TRBV19,CASSVDRERAYGYTF,TGTGCCAGTAGTGTCGACAGGGAGAGGGCCTATGGCTACACCTTC
NA,NA,TRBJ1-4,TRBV7-9,CASSLVQINEKLFF,TGTGCCAGCAGCTTAGTACAGATTAATGAAAAACTGTTTTTT
TRBD2,NA,TRBJ2-7,TRBV11-2,CASSPGWGLAYEQYF,TGTGCCAGCAGTCCCGGTTGGGGACTAGCGTACGAGCAGTACTTC
NA,NA,TRBJ2-2,TRBV4-2,CASSQERSSKAGELFF,TGTGCCAGCAGCCAAGAAAGGAGTAGCAAGGCCGGGGAGCTGTTTTTT
NA,NA,TRBJ2-3,TRBV11-2,CASSLSPAGRGDTQYF,TGTGCCAGCAGCCTAAGCCCTGCGGGGAGGGGGGATACGCAGTATTTT
NA,NA,TRBJ2-2,TRBV19,CASELGTLNTGELFF,TGTGCCAGTGAGTTAGGGACTCTGAACACCGGGGAGCTGTTTTTT
TRBD1,NA,TRBJ1-2,TRBV18,CASSPTRQGEDGYTF,TGTGCCAGCTCACCTACCCGACAGGGGGAAGATGGCTACACCTTC
TRBD1,NA,TRBJ1-6,TRBV10-3,CAISEFEGTGENSPLHF,TGTGCCATCAGTGAGTTCGAAGGGACAGGGGAGAATTCACCCCTCCACTTT
NA,NA,TRBJ2-5,TRBV10-3,CAISTGQLETQYF,TGTGCCATCAGTACGGGTCAGCTGGAGACCCAGTACTTC
NA,NA,TRBJ1-2,TRBV20-1,CSARTAYGYTF,TGCAGTGCTAGGACAGCCTATGGCTACACCTTC
TRBD1,NA,TRBJ1-3,TRBV11-3,CASSFTGEDGNTIYF,TGTGCCAGCAGCTTCACAGGGGAAGATGGAAACACCATATATTTT
NA,NA,TRBJ1-3,TRBV9,CASSSNREGSGNTIYF,TGTGCCAGCAGCTCCAACAGGGAAGGTTCAGGAAACACCATATATTTT
NA,NA,TRBJ2-3,TRBV3-1/TRBV3-2,CASSQESRPGTQYF,TGTGCCAGCAGCCAAGAAAGTCGCCCCGGAACGCAGTATTTT
TRBD1,NA,TRBJ1-1,TRBV7-8,CASTQKGAFTEAFF,TGTGCCAGCACCCAAAAGGGGGCTTTCACTGAAGCTTTCTTT
NA,NA,TRBJ2-7,TRBV7-9,CASSFDTASYEQYF,TGTGCCAGCAGCTTTGACACGGCCTCCTACGAGCAGTACTTC
NA,NA,TRBJ2-3,TRBV4-1,CASSSRQGSTDTQYF,TGCGCCAGCAGCTCAAGGCAGGGAAGCACAGATACGCAGTATTTT
NA,NA,TRBJ1-5,TRBV6-1,CASSEPRSSNQPQHF,TGTGCCAGCAGTGAACCACGGAGTAGCAATCAGCCCCAGCATTTT
NA,NA,TRBJ2-1,TRBV7-2,CASSWRGTYNEQFF,TGTGCCAGCAGCTGGAGGGGGACGTACAATGAGCAGTTCTTC
TRBD1,NA,TRBJ2-7,TRBV5-5,CASSLLGQGLSYEQYF,TGTGCCAGCAGCTTGCTTGGACAGGGCCTGTCCTACGAGCAGTACTTC
TRBD1,NA,TRBJ1-1,TRBV5-1,CASSFRTGDNAEAFF,TGCGCCAGCAGCTTTCGGACAGGGGATAACGCTGAAGCTTTCTTT
NA,NA,TRBJ2-2,TRBV7-6,CASSQTGPTNTGELFF,TGTGCCAGCAGCCAAACAGGACCGACGAACACCGGGGAGCTGTTTTTT